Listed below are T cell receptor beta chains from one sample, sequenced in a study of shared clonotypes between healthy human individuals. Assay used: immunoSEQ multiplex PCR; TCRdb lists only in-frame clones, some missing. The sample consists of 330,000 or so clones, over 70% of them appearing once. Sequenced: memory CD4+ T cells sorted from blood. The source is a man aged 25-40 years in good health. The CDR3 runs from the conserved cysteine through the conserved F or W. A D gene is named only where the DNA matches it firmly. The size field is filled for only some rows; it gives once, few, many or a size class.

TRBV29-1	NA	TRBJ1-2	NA	CSVGGGLDYGYTF	TGCAGCGTTGGGGGGGGCCTGGACTATGGCTACACCTTC
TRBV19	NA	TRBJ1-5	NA	CASSIGLSLIQPQHF	TGTGCCAGTAGTATTGGACTCTCCTTAATTCAGCCCCAGCATTTT
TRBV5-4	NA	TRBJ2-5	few	CASRNGDLETQYF	TGTGCCAGCAGGAATGGGGACCTGGAGACCCAGTACTTC
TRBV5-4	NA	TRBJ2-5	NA	CASSLQGLKETQYF	TGTGCCAGCAGTTTACAGGGCTTGAAAGAGACCCAGTACTTC
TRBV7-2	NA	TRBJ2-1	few	CASSQTAGSSYNEQFF	TGTGCCAGCAGCCAGACCGCGGGGTCATCCTACAATGAGCAGTTCTTC
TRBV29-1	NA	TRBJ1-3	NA	CSAYRNSGNTIYF	TGCAGCGCTTACAGAAACTCTGGAAACACCATATATTTT
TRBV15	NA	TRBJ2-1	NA	CATSREDWRGDEQFF	TGTGCCACCAGCAGAGAAGATTGGAGGGGCGATGAGCAGTTCTTC
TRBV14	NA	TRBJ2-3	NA	CASSRSGGGADTQYF	TGTGCCAGCAGCCGGTCAGGGGGGGGCGCAGATACGCAGTATTTT
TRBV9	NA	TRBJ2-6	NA	CASSGSGANVLTF	TGTGCCAGCAGCGGGTCTGGGGCCAACGTCCTGACTTTC
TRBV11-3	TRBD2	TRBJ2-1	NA	CASSSGGLAYNEQFF	TGTGCCAGCAGCTCTGGCGGACTAGCTTACAATGAGCAGTTCTTC
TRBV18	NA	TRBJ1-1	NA	CASSPVDTVMNTEAFF	TGTGCCAGCTCACCAGTCGATACAGTCATGAACACTGAAGCTTTCTTT
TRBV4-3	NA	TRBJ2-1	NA	CASSQNPWSSSYNEQFF	TGCGCCAGCAGCCAGAACCCCTGGTCTAGCTCCTACAATGAGCAGTTCTTC
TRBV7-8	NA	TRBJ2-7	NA	CASSLAEAYEQYF	TGTGCCAGCAGCTTAGCAGAAGCGTACGAGCAGTACTTC
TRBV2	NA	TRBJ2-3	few	CASRQGADTQYF	TGTGCCAGCAGACAGGGCGCAGATACGCAGTATTTT
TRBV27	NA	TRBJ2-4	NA	CASSPPVSLTKNIQYF	TGTGCCAGCAGTCCCCCTGTATCTCTTACCAAAAACATTCAGTACTTC
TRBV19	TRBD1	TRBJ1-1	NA	CASSVGTVILNTEAFF	TGTGCCAGTAGTGTCGGGACAGTGATATTGAACACTGAAGCTTTCTTT
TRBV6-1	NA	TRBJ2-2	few	CASRITANTGELFF	TGTGCCAGCAGAATCACAGCGAACACCGGGGAGCTGTTTTTT
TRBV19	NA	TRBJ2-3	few	CASGTSDTQYF	TGTGCCAGTGGGACTTCAGATACGCAGTATTTT
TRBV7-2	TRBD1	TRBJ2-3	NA	CASSFTTGTGADTQYF	TGTGCCAGCAGCTTTACAACCGGGACAGGGGCAGATACGCAGTATTTT
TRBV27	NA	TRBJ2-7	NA	CASKGGHYEQYF	TGTGCCAGCAAGGGGGGACACTACGAGCAGTACTTC
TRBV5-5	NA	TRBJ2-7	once	CASSFGIGPDGPYEQYF	TGTGCCAGCAGCTTCGGGATCGGGCCTGACGGGCCCTACGAGCAGTACTTC
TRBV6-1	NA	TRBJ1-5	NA	CASSEDDVEYGRGDQPQHF	TGTGCCAGCAGTGAAGATGACGTGGAATACGGGCGAGGGGATCAGCCCCAGCATTTT
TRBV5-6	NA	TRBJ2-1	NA	CASSLELLSSYNEQFF	TGTGCCAGCAGCTTGGAACTCCTAAGCTCCTACAATGAGCAGTTCTTC
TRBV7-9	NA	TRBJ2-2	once	CASSLWGGSGELFF	TGTGCCAGCAGCTTATGGGGGGGCTCCGGGGAGCTGTTTTTT
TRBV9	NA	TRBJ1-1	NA	CASSPRGGSRSTEAFF	TGTGCCAGCAGCCCACGGGGAGGGTCGAGATCAACTGAAGCTTTCTTT
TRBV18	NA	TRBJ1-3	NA	CASSPDRGLAGNTIYF	TGTGCCAGCTCACCCGACCGGGGTCTCGCTGGAAACACCATATATTTT
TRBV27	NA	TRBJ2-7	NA	CASSYTGREEQYF	TGTGCCAGCAGTTATACAGGGCGAGAAGAGCAGTACTTC
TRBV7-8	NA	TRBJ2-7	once	CASSLGAGGAYEQYF	TGTGCCAGCAGCTTAGGGGCAGGGGGGGCCTACGAGCAGTACTTC
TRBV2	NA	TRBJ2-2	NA	CASSEAPQGGPAFF	TGTGCCAGCAGTGAAGCCCCTCAGGGGGGTCCCGCCTTTTTT
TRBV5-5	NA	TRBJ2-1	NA	CASSRTYNEQFF	TGTGCCAGCAGTAGGACCTACAATGAGCAGTTCTTC
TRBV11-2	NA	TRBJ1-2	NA	CASSLGIGRYGYTF	TGTGCCAGCAGCTTGGGAATCGGCCGCTATGGCTACACCTTC
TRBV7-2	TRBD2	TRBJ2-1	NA	CASRDSSGSSYNEQFF	TGTGCCAGCAGAGACTCTAGCGGGAGCTCCTACAATGAGCAGTTCTTC
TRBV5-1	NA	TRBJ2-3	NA	CASSLGSTDTQYF	TGCGCCAGCAGTCTCGGGAGCACAGATACGCAGTATTTT
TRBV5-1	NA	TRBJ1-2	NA	CASSPPGGGYGYTF	TGCGCCAGCAGCCCTCCGGGGGGGGGCTATGGCTACACCTTC
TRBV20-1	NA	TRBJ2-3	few	CSARDKNTQYF	TGCAGTGCTAGGGACAAGAATACGCAGTATTTT
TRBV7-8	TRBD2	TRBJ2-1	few	CASSLPRRLAGGNEQFF	TGTGCCAGCAGCTTACCAAGAAGACTAGCGGGAGGCAATGAGCAGTTCTTC
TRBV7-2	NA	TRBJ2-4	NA	CASSFDLATGGNIQYF	TGTGCCAGCAGCTTTGATTTGGCTACCGGTGGGAACATTCAGTACTTC